A single sample gave rise to the 13 T cell receptor beta chains below, sequenced in a study of T cells in Graves' hyperthyroidism and ophthalmopathy. The investigators amplified TCR beta CDR3 regions from RNA transcripts. HTBI primers were used for first-round RT-PCR of the TCR CDR3. Via MiXCR, TCRdb re-called the multiplex PCR reads, giving one row per CDR3 protein. Of around 690,000 distinct CDR3 sequences detected, approximately 15% appear once; the ten largest clones hold 15% to 18%. Sequencing input: blood. These receptors were obtained from a man aged 50 to 59 with Graves' hyperthyroidism.

There are many counts of this clonotype. This chain links TRBV2 with TRBJ2-3; the match to TRBD2 covers 8 bases. The J segment lost 0 bases and the V segment lost 7 bases, leaving 12 bases of the junction unmatched. The CDR3 sequence is 17 residues long. Per the germline V gene, CDR1 is SNHLY and CDR2 is FYNNEI. CDR3 sequence (DNA): TGTGCCAGCATTCTTGCCCCTCCTAGCGGGAGCACAGATACGCAGTATTTT. It codes for CASILAPPSGSTDTQYF.

This chain joins TRBV6-1 and TRBJ2-7; the D gene could be TRBD1 or TRBD2 (5 bases each). The CDR3 is made up of 13 amino acids. V was cut by 5 bases and J by 5 bases, with 13 bases left in between. Germline V gives CDR1 MNHNS, CDR2 SASEGT. For the CDR3, the DNA is TGTGCCAGCAGTTGGGGCGAGGGGAACGAGCAGTACTTC. Translation: CASSWGEGNEQYF.

This clonotype showed up just a few times. An end of the junction does not agree with germline; a read error may underlie this. The J gene is TRBJ2-1, the V gene TRBV7-9, with a possible D match to TRBD2 (6 bases). This CDR3 spans 13 amino acids. Germline V lookup: CDR1 SEHNR, CDR2 FQNEAQ (reference sequence). Written as DNA, the CDR3 is TGTGGCAGCGAGTTAGCGGCCTACAATGAGCAGTTCTTC. It specifies CGSELAAYNEQFF.

This clonotype was recorded many times. This rearrangement joins TRBV28 to TRBJ1-1; D is unclear. This CDR3 has 13 amino acids. The germline V and J ends were trimmed by 3 bases and 10 bases, with 15 bases remaining between them. The germline V gene has CDR1 MDHEN and CDR2 SYDVKM. The CDR3 protein is CASSFRPVEGAFF. CDR3 bases: TGTGCCAGCAGTTTTCGACCCGTGGAAGGAGCTTTCTTT.

This clonotype was seen ten or more times. The chain has TRBV2 and TRBJ2-7, with D possibly being TRBD1 (5 bases). CDR1 and CDR2 (germline): SNHLY, FYNNEI. This CDR3 comprises 12 residues. Between the trimmed V and J ends, which lost 7 bases and 3 bases, there was a span of 10 bases. CDR3: CASKFRDYEQYF. CDR3 coding DNA: TGTGCCAGCAAGTTCAGGGACTACGAGCAGTACTTC.

This clonotype has more than one count but fewer than ten. The chain joins TRBV6-6 to TRBJ1-6; D gene ambiguous. The CDR3 is 16 residues long. Trimming left V 2 bases short and J 10 bases short, with 18 bases between. Germline loops: CDR1 MNHNY, CDR2 SVGAGI (reference sequence). CDR3 sequence reads: CASSYDSAAPRSPLHF. CDR3 nucleotide sequence: TGTGCCAGCAGTTACGACTCGGCAGCGCCTAGGTCACCCCTCCACTTT.

This clonotype appeared a few times. The chain uses TRBV20-1 and TRBJ2-7, with D unresolved. The V and J ends lost 3 bases and 2 bases respectively, with 11 bases between them. CDR1 DFQATT and CDR2 SNEGSKA come from the germline V gene (reference sequence). This CDR3 comprises 13 residues. CDR3 sequence (DNA): TGCAGTGCTAGGCCCGGGTCCACCTACGAGCAGTACTTC. Translated, it gives CSARPGSTYEQYF.

This clonotype was recorded a few times. This chain joins TRBV7-2 and TRBJ2-3; 12 bases line up with TRBD1. Germline V gene sequence: CDR1 SGHTA, CDR2 FQGNSA. The CDR3 consists of 16 residues. V shed 6 bases, J shed 5 bases, and the junction held 9 bases outside the gene matches. DNA of the CDR3: TGTGCCAGCAGTTTGACCGGGACAGGGGGCGTAGATACGCAGTATTTT. Residues: CASSLTGTGGVDTQYF.

This clonotype was seen many times. This chain connects TRBV6-1 to TRBJ2-1, with 9 bases lining up with TRBD2. J gave up 7 bases and V 4 bases, and 14 bases lay outside the gene matches. This CDR3 has 17 amino acids. Looked up from germline, CDR1 is MNHNS and CDR2 is SASEGT. The CDR3: CASSVTGGRAGRNEQFF. The CDR3 bases are TGTGCCAGCAGTGTAACGGGCGGGAGGGCCGGAAGGAATGAGCAGTTCTTC.

This clonotype was seen only a few times. The chain combines TRBV4-1 with TRBJ2-7; the match to TRBD2 covers 8 bases. The CDR3 is made up of 16 amino acids. Germline trimming cut 0 bases from V and 1 base from J; bases unmatched to any gene: 5. Germline loops: CDR1 MGHRA, CDR2 YSYEKL. The CDR3 nucleotides read TGCGCCAGCAGCCAAGATCTAAGCGGGAGTTCCTACGAGCAGTACTTC. Its translation is CASSQDLSGSSYEQYF.

This clonotype was seen ten or more times. The chain employs TRBV7-9 and TRBJ2-1; 11 bases line up with TRBD2. V gave up 2 bases and J gave up 5 bases; unmatched junction bases: 5. The CDR3 totals 16 residues. Germline CDR1 SEHNR, CDR2 FQNEAQ (reference sequence). The CDR3 coding sequence is TGTGCCAGCAGCTTAATGGCTAGCGGGAGGAACAATGAGCAGTTCTTC. Residues: CASSLMASGRNNEQFF. The entire variable domain, with the rest obtained from reference TRBV7-9 and TRBJ2-1, is as follows: DTGVSQNPRHKITKRGQNVTFRCDPISEHNRLYWYRQTLGQGPEFLTYFQNEAQLEKSRLLSDRFSAERPKGSFSTLEIQRTEQGDSAMYLCASSLMASGRNNEQFFGPGTRLTVL.

The rearrangement links TRBV30 to TRBJ2-5, with 8 positions matching TRBD1. Germline V gene lookup returns CDR1 GTSNPN and CDR2 SVGIG (reference sequence). This CDR3 is built from 17 residues. J was trimmed by 4 bases and V by 0 bases; bases with no gene match: 13. The chain's CDR3 is CAWSVGQGARRAETQYF. The CDR3 bases are TGTGCCTGGAGTGTTGGGCAGGGGGCGCGGAGGGCAGAGACCCAGTACTTC. Full variable domain (outside the CDR3, taken from reference TRBV30 and TRBJ2-5): SQTIHQWPATLVQPVGSPLSLECTVEGTSNPNLYWYRQAAGRGLQLLFYSVGIGQISSEVPQNLSASRPQDRQFILSSKKLLLSDSGFYLCAWSVGQGARRAETQYFGPGTRLLVL.

This clonotype was detected a few times. The chain is built from TRBV3-1 and TRBJ1-1; a weak D match, TRBD1 (5 bases). CDR3 length: 13 amino acids. Germline V CDR1 and CDR2: LGHDT, YNNKEL (reference sequence). Trimming stripped 6 bases from V and 2 bases from J, with 10 bases between. The CDR3 is CASRGRINTEAFF. In DNA, the CDR3 is TGTGCCAGCAGGGGACGGATTAACACTGAAGCTTTCTTT.